Below are 27 T cell receptor beta chains sequenced from a single sample in a study of glioma-infiltrating T cells. The iRepertoire nested amplicon-rescue multiplex PCR amplified TCR alpha and beta CDR3s from RNA. MiXCR was run by TCRdb on the multiplex PCR reads, yielding one entry per CDR3 protein. The sample consists of 90,000 to 110,000 distinct CDR3 sequences, less than 30% of them appearing once. The material sequenced was glioma tissue, nonneoplastic brain tissue, or PBMCs (not recorded which). These receptors came from a human donor with low-grade glioma or glioblastoma, undergoing nonglioma brain surgery, or in good health (not recorded which).

The table lists this clonotype with many counts. This chain links TRBV11-3 with TRBJ1-1; D is perhaps TRBD1 (6 bases). V dropped 2 bases and J dropped 10 bases, with 11 bases sitting between them. CDR3 length: 12 amino acids. Germline V gene lookup returns CDR1 SGHNT and CDR2 YENEEA. The CDR3 sequence is CASSLNRGRAFF. The CDR3 DNA is TGTGCCAGCAGCTTAAACCGGGGGCGAGCTTTCTTT.

This clonotype was observed at least ten times. The chain is built from TRBV6-1 and TRBJ2-1, with 7 bases matching TRBD2. There are 14 residues in the CDR3. Germline V gene lookup returns CDR1 MNHNS and CDR2 SASEGT. Germline trimming cut 6 bases from V and 1 base from J; bases unmatched to any gene: 3. CDR3 in amino acids: CASRHGGSYNEQFF. DNA of the CDR3: TGTGCCAGCAGGCACGGGGGGTCCTACAATGAGCAGTTCTTC.

Concerning this clonotype: A read error may be the cause here, since a much bigger clone is one base away. This chain joins TRBV9 and TRBJ2-7; no reliable D call. Germline assignment: CDR1 SGDLS and CDR2 YYNGEE. The CDR3 loop spans 14 amino acids. V lost 1 base, J lost 1 base, and 9 bases lay in between. The CDR3 coding sequence is TGTGCCAGCAGCGTACTGGAATCTTCCTACGAGCAGTACTTC. It specifies CASSVLESSYEQYF.

Note on this clonotype: A much larger clone lies a single base off, so this may be a read error. The rearrangement uses TRBV19 and TRBJ2-5; D might be TRBD2 (7 bases). Trimming took 4 bases from V and 5 from J, leaving 20 bases between them. The germline gives CDR1 LNHDA, CDR2 SQIVND (reference sequence). CDR3 length: 16 amino acids. The CDR3, as DNA: TGTGCCAGTAGTACCCTAGGGAGGGGGGCCGCGGAGACCCAGTACTTC. It encodes CASSTLGRGAAETQYF. The full variable domain, its missing parts supplied by reference TRBV19 and TRBJ2-5, is DGGITQSPKYLFRKEGQNVTLSCEQNLNHDAMYWYRQDPGQGLRLIYYSQIVNDFQKGDIAEGYSVSREKKESFPLTVTSAQKNPTAFYLCASSTLGRGAAETQYFGPGTRLLVL.

This clonotype was counted ten times or more. J is TRBJ1-2 and V is TRBV7-9; a weak D match, TRBD1 (5 bases). The CDR3 has 12 amino acids. Looked up from germline, CDR1 is SEHNR and CDR2 is FQNEAQ (reference sequence). With 3 bases removed from V and 3 bases from J, the gap between germline ends came to 5 bases. In DNA, the CDR3 is TGTGCCAGCAGCTTGGGGGACTATGGCTACACCTTC. This gives the protein CASSLGDYGYTF.

This clonotype was detected ten times or more. The chain recombines TRBV24-1 with TRBJ2-1, with D perhaps assigned TRBD1 or TRBD2 (5 bases each). The germline CDR1 and CDR2 sequences are KGHDR and SFDVKD. The CDR3 runs 13 residues. The germline V and J ends were trimmed by 2 bases and 8 bases, with 9 bases remaining between them. The DNA of the CDR3 is TGTGCCACCAGTGATTCAGGGAGTGATGAGCAGTTCTTC. It is translated as CATSDSGSDEQFF.

This clonotype was seen many times. The V call is TRBV29-1, the J call TRBJ1-1, with D tentatively TRBD1 (5 bases). The CDR3 runs to 13 residues. V gave up 2 bases and J gave up 5 bases, with 12 bases separating them. The V gene's germline CDR1 is SQVTM and CDR2 ANQGSEA. The CDR3 sequence: CSVERTSNTEAFF. Here the CDR3 DNA reads TGCAGCGTTGAAAGGACAAGCAATACTGAAGCTTTCTTT.

This clonotype was detected ten times or more. The chain uses TRBV4-2 and TRBJ1-2, with D perhaps matching TRBD1 (5 bases). Trimming stripped 5 bases from V and 5 bases from J, with 12 bases between. There are 13 residues in the CDR3. Germline CDR1 and CDR2: LGHNA and YNFKEQ. The DNA for the CDR3 is TGTGCCAGCAGCTTCGGAGGGGAATATGGCTACACCTTC. Protein: CASSFGGEYGYTF.

This clonotype was counted ten times or more. The rearrangement uses TRBV6-2 or TRBV6-3 and TRBJ1-1; maybe TRBD1 (5 bases). Germline assignment: CDR1 MNHEY and CDR2 SVGEGT. The CDR3 length is 13 residues. The V and J ends lost 4 bases and 3 bases respectively, with 9 bases between them. Here the CDR3 DNA reads TGTGCCAGCAGTTTGGACATATACACTGAAGCTTTCTTT. The encoded protein is CASSLDIYTEAFF.

This clonotype was seen repeatedly, ten times or more. The V gene is TRBV12-5, the J gene TRBJ2-1; 7 bases match TRBD1. Germline V lookup: CDR1 LGHNT, CDR2 FRNRAP. J gave up 12 bases and V 5 bases, and 10 bases lay outside the gene matches. The CDR3 has 13 amino acids. CDR3: CASGLGQAPGQFF. The DNA for the CDR3 is TGTGCTAGTGGTCTTGGACAGGCGCCAGGGCAGTTCTTC.

There are many counts of this clonotype. J is TRBJ2-3 and V is TRBV28; 8 nucleotides agree with TRBD1. With V trimmed by 6 bases and J by 3 bases, 8 bases remained unmatched. In germline, CDR1 is MDHEN, CDR2 SYDVKM. The CDR3 runs 15 residues. The CDR3 loop is CASSRQGKGTDTQYF. CDR3 DNA sequence: TGTGCCAGCAGCCGACAGGGGAAGGGGACAGATACGCAGTATTTT.

This clonotype was counted once. The junction differs from germline at one of its ends, possibly a read error. V and J are TRBV5-1 and TRBJ2-1, with TRBD2 matching over 12 bases. Germline V gene lookup returns CDR1 SGHRS and CDR2 YFSETQ. The CDR3 totals 16 residues. The CDR3 sequence is CTSSTRGLAGTNEQFF. The CDR3 region has the DNA TGCACCAGCAGCACACGGGGACTAGCGGGCACAAATGAGCAGTTCTTC.

At least ten counts were recorded for this clonotype. The CDR3 bases are TGTGCCAGCAGCAGGGACTCGAGCTCCTACGAGCAGTACTTC. This codes for CASSRDSSSYEQYF. The rearrangement joins TRBV2 to TRBJ2-7, with a possible D match to TRBD2 (6 bases). CDR1 SNHLY and CDR2 FYNNEI come from the germline V gene. V lost 6 bases and J lost 0, with 12 bases in between. The CDR3 runs 14 residues.

This clonotype was seen more than once but under ten times. This chain joins TRBV13 and TRBJ2-1, with a possible D match to TRBD2 (6 bases). V was trimmed by 4 bases and J by 6 bases, leaving 13 bases between them. Per the germline V gene, CDR1 is PRHDT and CDR2 is FYEKMQ (reference sequence). CDR3 length: 14 residues. As DNA, the CDR3 is TGTGCCAGCAGCTCTCAAGGAGGGGCCAATGAGCAGTTCTTC. As protein: CASSSQGGANEQFF.

In its sample, this clonotype was seen many times. The CDR3 reads CASTLRWQQNTEAFF. CDR3 in DNA: TGTGCCAGCACCCTACGGTGGCAGCAGAACACTGAAGCTTTCTTT. This chain joins TRBV6-1 and TRBJ1-1; D remains unclear. The V end lost 7 bases, the J end lost 1 base, and 16 bases lay between the germline ends. The V gene's germline CDR1 is MNHNS and CDR2 SASEGT. This CDR3 region has 15 residues.

The sample holds many counts of this clonotype. The chain is built from TRBV2 and TRBJ2-5; D is ambiguous. This CDR3 has 14 residues. V dropped 6 bases and J dropped 2 bases, with 13 bases sitting between them. Germline lookup yields CDR1 SNHLY and CDR2 FYNNEI. The DNA for the CDR3 is TGTGCCAGCAGAGAGGTTGACATACAAGAGACCCAGTACTTC. Translation gives CASREVDIQETQYF. Filled out from reference TRBV2 and TRBJ2-5, the complete variable domain reads EPEVTQTPSHQVTQMGQEVILRCVPISNHLYFYWYRQILGQKVEFLVSFYNNEISEKSEIFDDQFSVERPDGSNFTLKIRSTKLEDSAMYFCASREVDIQETQYFGPGTRLLVL.

Many counts were recorded for this clonotype. This chain uses TRBV18 with TRBJ1-4; D is unclear. Trimming left V 2 bases short and J 6 bases short, with 19 bases between. The CDR3 contains 17 residues. Germline values: CDR1 KGHSH, CDR2 LQKENI. The CDR3 bases are TGTGCCAGCTCACCAAGGGCCTTTATCGATCCGGATGAAAAACTGTTTTTT. Translation: CASSPRAFIDPDEKLFF.

Concerning this clonotype: A junction end diverges from the germline sequence, so it may reflect a read error. The rearrangement links TRBV11-2 to TRBJ1-1, with TRBD1 as a possible D gene (6 bases). The germline gives CDR1 SGHAT, CDR2 FQNNGV. The CDR3 has 15 residues. Written as DNA, the CDR3 is TGTGCCAGCAGCTTCATCGGGGCCGGGGACACTGAGGCTTTCTTT. Residues: CASSFIGAGDTEAFF.

V is TRBV5-1 and J is TRBJ2-1, with 11 positions matching TRBD1. The junction had 10 bases not matched to a gene; V was cut back by 4 bases and J by 10 bases. The CDR3 has 15 residues. CDR1 SGHRS and CDR2 YFSETQ come from the germline V gene. CDR3 nucleotides: TGCGCCAGCAGCCGGGACAGGGGGGTCTCCTACGAGCAGTTCTTC. This encodes CASSRDRGVSYEQFF.

This clonotype was found a few times. V and J are TRBV4-1 and TRBJ1-2; TRBD1 might be the D (5 bases). The V end lost 1 base, the J end lost 0 bases, and 15 bases lay between the germline ends. Germline-derived CDR1 and CDR2 are MGHRA and YSYEKL. The length of the CDR3 is 17 residues. The CDR3 nucleotides are TGCGCCAGCAGCCAAGGGCAGGGTGGAAGAACTAACTATGGCTACACCTTC. Translation: CASSQGQGGRTNYGYTF.

This clonotype was detected many times. V gene TRBV18 combines with J gene TRBJ2-5; 7 nucleotides align to TRBD1. CDR3 length: 15 amino acids. V was clipped by 5 bases and J by 5 bases; unmatched bases: 11. CDR1 KGHSH and CDR2 LQKENI come from the germline V gene. The CDR3 sequence is CASSSSMTGWETQYF. CDR3 nucleotide sequence: TGTGCCAGCTCATCGAGCATGACAGGGTGGGAGACCCAGTACTTC.

This clonotype was observed many times. V gene TRBV6-1 combines with J gene TRBJ2-7; maybe TRBD1 (6 bases). V shed 6 bases and J shed 0 bases, with 12 bases lying between them. Germline V gives CDR1 MNHNS, CDR2 SASEGT. This CDR3 comprises 14 residues. The DNA for the CDR3 is TGTGCCAGCAGGAGACAGGTCCACTCCTACGAGCAGTACTTC. This gives the protein CASRRQVHSYEQYF.

In this sample, this clonotype turned up many times. The gene calls are TRBV24-1 and TRBJ2-3; 12 nucleotides line up with TRBD2. CDR1 is KGHDR and CDR2 is SFDVKD in the germline V gene. J lost 2 bases, V lost 4 bases, and 3 bases had no gene match. This CDR3 has 16 amino acids. CDR3 bases: TGTGCCACCAGTGACCCTAGCGGGGGGGCCACAGATACGCAGTATTTT. It yields the protein CATSDPSGGATDTQYF.

This clonotype was detected many times. This could be a read error, since a much larger clone is one nucleotide away. The chain uses TRBV6-5 and TRBJ2-3; 10 bases are shared with TRBD1. This CDR3 contains 16 residues. Germline CDR1 and CDR2: MNHEY and SVGAGI. In DNA form, the CDR3 reads TGTGCCAGCAGTTACCGCGGGACAGGGGCCACAGATGCGCAGTATTTT. It encodes CASSYRGTGATDAQYF.

This clonotype was found many times. The chain carries TRBV10-1 and TRBJ1-5, with no clear D. Trimming left V 6 bases short and J 6 bases short, with 6 bases between. CDR1 and CDR2 from the germline V gene are WNHNN and SYGVQD (reference sequence). The CDR3 contains 11 residues. CDR3 protein: CASRDGQPQHF. DNA of the CDR3: TGCGCCAGCAGGGATGGTCAGCCCCAGCATTTT.

By sample share, this clonotype is medium-sized. The chain links TRBV4-3 to TRBJ2-1, with D tentatively TRBD1 or TRBD2 (5 bases each). The CDR3 sequence is 17 residues long. The germline V gene has CDR1 LGHNA and CDR2 YSLEER. Trimming took off 0 bases at V and 4 bases at J, with 16 bases between the two ends. The CDR3 nucleotides read TGCGCCAGCAGCCAAGATCGGGACCCAGCGAGTTACAATGAGCAGTTCTTC. Protein sequence: CASSQDRDPASYNEQFF.

This clonotype was counted at least ten times. The DNA for the CDR3 is TGCGCAAGCCAGGGGGCGACCTTCCACGAGCAGTACTTC. Encoded protein: CASQGATFHEQYF. J is TRBJ2-7 and V is TRBV5-1; the match to TRBD1 covers 8 bases. CDR1 and CDR2 from the germline V gene are SGHRS and YFSETQ. The CDR3 spans 13 residues.